The TCR beta chain described here comes from a study of blood T cell repertoires in COVID-19 (dated by TCRdb to about 2020). General notes on the study: The collaborator samples originated in the United States, Italy and Spain and spanned the acute and convalescent phases of COVID-19. The prospective study material was composed of cDNA or gDNA derived from T cells, B-cell-depleted T cells, or PBMCs. Deeply sampled blood TCRbeta repertoires from subjects exposed to, actively infected with, or recovered from COVID-19 were included in the dataset. The repertoires were released in a freely available public database intended as a resource for research on the immune response to SARS-CoV-2. Samples came from the ongoing ImmuneRACE study (first 160 participants) plus 1,254 subjects from 6 global collaborators. Sample metadata almost always included a de-identified subject ID, COVID-19 status, age in years and sex. Where available, HLA class I and class II types were taken from metadata supplied by the sample provider and were not determined by assay-based typing. Study-wide findings and limitations: How much clinical and demographic metadata was included differed by source and by participant, and the metadata was provided uncurated.

TCRbeta CDR3 regions were amplified from genomic DNA by means of the immunoSEQ Assay, a bias-controlled multiplex PCR. As for how the authors treated the data: Within the assay, amplification of reference gene primers was used to estimate how many nucleated cells each sample contained. To quantify the absolute abundance of each unique TCRbeta CDR3 rearrangement, sequence reads were collapsed and filtered. For each sample, productive Simpson clonality was calculated as the square root of Simpson's diversity index over productive rearrangements. TCRdb obtained this table from immuneACCESS and retained in-frame rearrangements with V and J assigned. These tables miss some clones; where compared with another copy, unresolved V genes account for less than half of the shortfall, and the remainder is unexplained. For V, J and clone size, that table is used; D and trimming come from the DNA. A total of roughly 190,000 clones appear in this sample, approximately 86% of them only once. 2% to 2.5% of the sample rests with the top ten.

With regard to this clone: It lacks a known antigen. No qualities accompany the bases; no much larger clone lies one base away.

As encoded in the germline V gene, CDR1 is MNHEY while CDR2 is SVGEGT. The CDR3 sequence holds 17 residues, the cysteine and phenylalanine included. Of all the DNA, just the CDR3 is kept, 51 bases in frame from base 1. V trim: 2 bases; J trim: 5 bases; unmatched bases: 15. Enrolling through a virtual design, the prospective study's participants ranged in age from roughly 18 to 90 years and lived across roughly 23 United States geographic areas. Cohort assignment in the prospective study relied on participant-reported clinical history from a screening survey and a study questionnaire. Recovered participants in ImmuneRACE Cohort 3 were defined by two consecutive negative NP/OP PCR tests, clearance by a healthcare professional, or resolution of symptoms. Each participant in the prospective study had whole blood, serum and a nasopharyngeal or oropharyngeal swab collected by mobile phlebotomists. Prospective study participants could optionally give additional blood draws and questionnaires over an approximately two-month period. Before DNA extraction, prospective study blood samples were shipped either frozen or at room temperature.

The clonotype originates from a woman aged 25 to 39 who had recovered from COVID-19. The chain links TRBV6-2 or TRBV6-3 with TRBJ2-7, with 7 bases matching TRBD2. Sequenced material: PBMCs or T cells enriched from blood (not recorded which). The sequenced DNA is TGTGCCAGCAGTTACGCCCGGGGAGGGAGTCTCCGGAACGAGCAGTACTTC. Translation gives CASSYARGGSLRNEQYF.